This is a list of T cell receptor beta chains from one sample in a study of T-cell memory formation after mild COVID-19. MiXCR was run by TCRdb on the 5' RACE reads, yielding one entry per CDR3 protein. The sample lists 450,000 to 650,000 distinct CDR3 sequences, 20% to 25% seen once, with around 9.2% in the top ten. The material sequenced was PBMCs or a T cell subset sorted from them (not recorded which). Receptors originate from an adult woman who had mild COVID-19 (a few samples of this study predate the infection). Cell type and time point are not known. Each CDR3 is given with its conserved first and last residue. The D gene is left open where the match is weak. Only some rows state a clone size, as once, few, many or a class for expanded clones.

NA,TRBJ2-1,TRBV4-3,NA,CASSQDVSSYNEQFF,TGCGCCAGCAGCCAAGACGTTAGCTCCTACAATGAGCAGTTCTTC
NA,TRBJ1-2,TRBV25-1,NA,CASSPHRGDNYGYTF,TGTGCCAGCAGTCCCCATCGGGGGGATAACTATGGCTACACCTTC
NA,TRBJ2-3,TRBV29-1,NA,CSAPGPYRTDTQYF,TGCAGCGCCCCGGGACCCTACAGGACAGATACGCAGTATTTT
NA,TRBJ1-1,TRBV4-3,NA,CASSQGDGGNTEAFF,TGCGCCAGCAGCCAAGGTGACGGGGGGAACACTGAAGCTTTCTTT
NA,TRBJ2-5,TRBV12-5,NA,CASGFQETQYF,TGTGCTAGTGGTTTTCAAGAGACCCAGTACTTC
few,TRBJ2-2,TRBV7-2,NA,CASSLWGAGNTGELFF,TGTGCCAGCAGCTTATGGGGGGCTGGGAACACCGGGGAGCTGTTTTTT
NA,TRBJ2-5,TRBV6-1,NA,CASSFRGQGGKTQYF,TGTGCCAGCAGTTTCAGAGGCCAGGGGGGGAAGACCCAGTACTTC
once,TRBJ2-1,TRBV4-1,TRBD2,CASSQEASGGASDEQFF,TGCGCCAGCAGCCAAGAAGCTAGCGGGGGGGCCAGCGATGAGCAGTTCTTC
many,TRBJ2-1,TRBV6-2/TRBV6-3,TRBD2,CASRPSGIGNNEQFF,TGTGCCAGCCGGCCTAGCGGGATCGGGAACAATGAGCAGTTCTTC
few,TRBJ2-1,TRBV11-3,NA,CASSFPGDEQFF,TGTGCCAGCAGCTTTCCTGGGGATGAGCAGTTCTTC
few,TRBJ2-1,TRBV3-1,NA,CASSHGQITYNEQFF,TGTGCCAGCAGCCATGGACAGATTACGTACAATGAGCAGTTCTTC
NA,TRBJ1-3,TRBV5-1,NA,CASSKLPGGVSGNTIYF,TGCGCCAGCAGCAAGCTCCCGGGAGGGGTCTCTGGAAACACCATATATTTT
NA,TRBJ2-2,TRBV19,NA,CASSMVGRTGELFF,TGTGCCAGTAGTATGGTGGGCCGCACCGGGGAGCTGTTTTTT
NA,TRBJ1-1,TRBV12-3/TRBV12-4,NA,CASSVRARDTEAFF,TGTGCCAGCAGCGTAAGGGCCAGGGACACTGAAGCTTTCTTT
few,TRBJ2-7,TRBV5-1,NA,CASSLGPLYGDYEQYF,TGCGCCAGCAGCTTGGGCCCCCTGTACGGGGACTACGAGCAGTACTTC
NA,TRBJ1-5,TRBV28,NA,CASSLLPGMNQPQHF,TGTGCCAGCAGTTTATTGCCAGGGATGAATCAGCCCCAGCATTTT
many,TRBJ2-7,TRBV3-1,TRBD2,CASSLGLAGGDEQYF,TGTGCCAGCAGCCTGGGACTAGCGGGGGGCGACGAGCAGTACTTC
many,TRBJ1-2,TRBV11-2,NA,CASSLNPAESYGYTF,TGTGCCAGCAGCTTAAATCCAGCCGAGAGCTATGGCTACACCTTC
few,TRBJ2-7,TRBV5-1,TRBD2,CASSFESLAGGRDEQYF,TGCGCCAGCAGCTTCGAATCTCTAGCGGGAGGTCGAGACGAGCAGTACTTC
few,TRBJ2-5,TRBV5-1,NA,CASSPGDRQQETQYF,TGCGCCAGCAGCCCGGGGGATAGGCAGCAAGAGACCCAGTACTTC
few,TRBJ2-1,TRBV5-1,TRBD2,CASSSPRTSDGYNEQFF,TGCGCCAGCAGCTCTCCCCGGACTAGCGACGGCTACAATGAGCAGTTCTTC
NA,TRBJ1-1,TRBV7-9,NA,CASSTGLQPTEAFF,TGTGCCAGCAGCACAGGCCTGCAACCAACTGAAGCTTTCTTT
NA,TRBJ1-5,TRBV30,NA,CAWSVMGIGNQPQHF,TGTGCCTGGAGCGTAATGGGGATTGGCAATCAGCCCCAGCATTTT
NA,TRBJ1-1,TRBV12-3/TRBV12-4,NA,CASSLGGWNTEAFF,TGTGCCAGCAGCTTAGGAGGTTGGAACACTGAAGCTTTCTTT
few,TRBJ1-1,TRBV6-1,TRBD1,CASSEGDRGRTNTEAFF,TGTGCCAGCAGTGAGGGGGACAGGGGGCGCACGAACACTGAAGCTTTCTTT
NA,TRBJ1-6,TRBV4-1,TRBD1,CASSQMGQGAAAGNSPLHF,TGCGCCAGCAGCCAAATGGGACAGGGCGCGGCGGCGGGAAATTCACCCCTCCACTTT
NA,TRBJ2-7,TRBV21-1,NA,CASSRALTVLYEQYF,TGTGCCAGCAGCAGAGCGCTCACGGTCCTCTACGAGCAGTACTTC
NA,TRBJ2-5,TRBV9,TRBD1,CASSSWDRGQPLETQYF,TGTGCCAGCAGCTCCTGGGACAGGGGGCAACCCTTGGAGACCCAGTACTTC
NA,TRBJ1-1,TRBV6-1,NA,CASRKTVGTEAFF,TGTGCCAGCAGGAAAACAGTGGGCACTGAAGCTTTCTTT
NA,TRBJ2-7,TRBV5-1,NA,CASSSPEGRTLGEQYF,TGCGCCAGCAGCTCCCCTGAGGGGAGGACCCTGGGGGAGCAGTACTTC
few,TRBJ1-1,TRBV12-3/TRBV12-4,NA,CASGPREATEAFF,TGTGCCAGCGGCCCCCGGGAAGCAACTGAAGCTTTCTTT
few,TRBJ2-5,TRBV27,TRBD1,CASRPGQGAVETQYF,TGTGCCAGCAGACCGGGACAGGGGGCCGTAGAGACCCAGTACTTC
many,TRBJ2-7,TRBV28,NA,CASSLRWAGGYEQYF,TGTGCCAGCAGTTTAAGGTGGGCGGGTGGCTACGAGCAGTACTTC
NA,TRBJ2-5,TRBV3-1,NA,CASSQGKLETQYF,TGTGCCAGCAGTCAGGGGAAATTAGAGACCCAGTACTTC
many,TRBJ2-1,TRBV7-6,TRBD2,CASSFLAGAREQFF,TGTGCCAGCAGCTTCCTAGCGGGGGCGAGAGAGCAGTTCTTC
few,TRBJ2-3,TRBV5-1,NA,CASSLEQYTQYF,TGCGCCAGCAGCTTGGAGCAATATACGCAGTATTTT
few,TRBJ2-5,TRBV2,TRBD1,CASSPEGARYF,TGTGCCAGCAGCCCTGAGGGGGCCCGGTACTTC
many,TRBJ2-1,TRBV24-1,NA,CATSFSGLSKNNEQFF,TGTGCCACCAGTTTTTCCGGGCTATCTAAAAACAATGAGCAGTTCTTC
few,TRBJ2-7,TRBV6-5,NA,CASSPDSAATYEQYF,TGTGCCAGCAGTCCTGACAGCGCTGCAACCTACGAGCAGTACTTC
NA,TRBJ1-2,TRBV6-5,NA,CASSYSRRYNYGYTF,TGTGCCAGCAGTTACTCGAGACGATATAACTATGGCTACACCTTC
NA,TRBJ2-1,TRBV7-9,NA,CASSLSLGQNEQFF,TGTGCCAGCAGCTTATCCTTAGGCCAGAATGAGCAGTTCTTC
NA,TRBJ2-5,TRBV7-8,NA,CASSTERGGRETQYF,TGTGCCAGCAGCACCGAAAGAGGGGGGAGAGAGACCCAGTACTTC
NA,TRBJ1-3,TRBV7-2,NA,CASSLDRVGGNTIYF,TGTGCCAGCAGCTTAGACAGGGTTGGTGGAAACACCATATATTTT
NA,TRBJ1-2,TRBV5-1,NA,CASSQRTAQGYTF,TGCGCCAGCAGCCAAAGGACAGCCCAGGGCTACACCTTC
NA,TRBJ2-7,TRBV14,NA,CASNEKGRIYEQYF,TGTGCCAGCAACGAGAAGGGGAGAATCTACGAGCAGTACTTC
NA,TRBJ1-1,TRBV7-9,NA,CASSFRIQNTEAFF,TGTGCCAGCAGCTTTCGAATACAGAACACTGAAGCTTTCTTT
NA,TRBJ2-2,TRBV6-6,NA,CASGLRISTGELFF,TGTGCCAGCGGCCTGAGGATTTCCACCGGGGAGCTGTTTTTT
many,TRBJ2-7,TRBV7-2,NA,CASSLAGVAYEQYF,TGTGCCAGCAGCTTAGCGGGAGTTGCCTACGAGCAGTACTTC
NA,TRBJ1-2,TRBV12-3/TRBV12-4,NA,CASSLGNRILF,TGTGCCAGCAGTTTGGGGAACCGAATCCTTTTC
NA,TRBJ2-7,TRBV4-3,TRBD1,CASSQGFGDRSIPSLYEQYF,TGCGCCAGCAGCCAAGGATTTGGGGACAGGTCCATACCCTCCCTCTACGAGCAGTACTTC
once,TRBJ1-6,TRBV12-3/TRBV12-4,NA,CASSPSGGSPLHF,TGTGCCAGCAGCCCGAGCGGTGGATCACCCCTCCACTTT
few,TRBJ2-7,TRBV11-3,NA,CASSSTGTATYEQYF,TGTGCCAGCAGTTCGACCGGGACGGCGACCTACGAGCAGTACTTC
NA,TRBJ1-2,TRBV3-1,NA,CASSSRTFLSGYTF,TGTGCCAGCAGCTCGAGGACCTTCTTGAGCGGCTACACCTTC